These 32 T cell receptor beta chains were sequenced from one sample in a study of blood T cell repertoires in COVID-19. Sequencing was performed with immunoSEQ multiplex PCR; in TCRdb, only in-frame clones are kept and a portion is missing. The data contain about 360,000 clones, roughly 86% of them singletons. Sequencing input: peripheral blood. The receptors here all came from a human donor with acute or convalescent COVID-19. The donor label of this sample is uncertain.

CDR3 residues: CASSRESFALYGYTF. CDR3 in DNA: TGTGCCAGCAGCCGCGAGTCATTCGCCCTCTATGGCTACACCTTC. This chain links TRBV7-9 with TRBJ1-2; D not resolved. CDR3 size: 15 residues. Germline-derived CDR1 and CDR2 are SEHNR and FQNEAQ (reference sequence). Trimming pared 5 bases from V and 4 bases from J, leaving 17 bases between.

V gene TRBV30 combines with J gene TRBJ2-5; 7 nucleotides line up with TRBD1. Unmatched junction bases numbered 9, after V lost 3 bases and J lost 8 bases. There are 13 residues in the CDR3. Germline assignment: CDR1 GTSNPN and CDR2 SVGIG (reference sequence). In nucleotides, the CDR3 is TGTGCCTGGAGCCGACAGGGCCTCGGAACCCAGTACTTC. Amino acids: CAWSRQGLGTQYF.

This chain links TRBV13 with TRBJ1-4; TRBD1 agrees at 7 bases. The CDR3 has 17 amino acids. CDR1 is PRHDT and CDR2 is FYEKMQ in the germline V gene (reference sequence). J gave up 0 bases and V 3 bases, and 7 bases lay outside the gene matches. In DNA, the CDR3 is TGTGCCAGCAGCTTCCGGGACAGTACTGCAACTAATGAAAAACTGTTTTTT. Its translation: CASSFRDSTATNEKLFF.

The chain has TRBV30 and TRBJ2-4; the match to TRBD2 covers 10 bases. The junction had 8 bases not matched to a gene; V was cut back by 4 bases and J by 8 bases. Germline V gene lookup returns CDR1 GTSNPN and CDR2 SVGIG (reference sequence). The CDR3 is made up of 14 amino acids. The CDR3 spells CAWTRAGGGDIQYF. In DNA, the CDR3 is TGTGCCTGGACCCGAGCGGGAGGGGGGGACATTCAGTACTTC. The variable domain in full, with the rest retrieved from reference TRBV30 and TRBJ2-4, is SQTIHQWPATLVQPVGSPLSLECTVEGTSNPNLYWYRQAAGRGLQLLFYSVGIGQISSEVPQNLSASRPQDRQFILSSKKLLLSDSGFYLCAWTRAGGGDIQYFGAGTRLSVL.

Only a few counts were recorded for this clone. The V call is TRBV7-6, the J call TRBJ2-1; 9 nucleotides line up with TRBD2. Germline V gene sequence: CDR1 SGHVS, CDR2 FNYEAQ. The CDR3 loop spans 16 amino acids. With 3 bases clipped from V and 7 bases from J, the junction kept 10 bases outside the gene matches. CDR3 in amino acids: CASSFFSGSSVNEQFF. As DNA, the CDR3 is TGTGCCAGCAGCTTTTTTAGCGGGAGTAGCGTTAATGAGCAGTTCTTC.

This clone was seen once. CDR3 region: CAWRSGLLYTDTQYF. Here the CDR3 DNA reads TGTGCCTGGAGGTCCGGACTACTCTACACAGATACGCAGTATTTT. The chain employs TRBV30 and TRBJ2-3, with TRBD2 as a possible D gene (6 bases). V dropped 3 bases and J dropped 2 bases, with 15 bases sitting between them. The CDR3 spans 15 residues. CDR1 and CDR2 (germline): GTSNPN, SVGIG (reference sequence).

This clone was seen only once. V and J are TRBV3-1 (or the pseudogene TRBV3-2) and TRBJ1-1, with D unresolved. This CDR3 has 13 amino acids. V lost 4 bases and J lost 7, with 13 bases in between. Germline V gene sequence: CDR1 LGHDT, CDR2 YNNKEL (reference sequence). CDR3 in amino acids: CASSPAGRFEAFF. The CDR3 DNA reads TGTGCCAGCAGCCCAGCAGGCAGGTTTGAAGCTTTCTTT.

This chain uses TRBV6-5 with TRBJ2-7; D is ambiguous. The CDR3 has 13 amino acids. Deletions cut 6 bases from V and 0 bases from J, with 9 bases between. Germline values: CDR1 MNHEY, CDR2 SVGAGI. This chain's CDR3 is CASSFSPSYEQYF. CDR3 coding DNA: TGTGCCAGCAGCTTCTCCCCCTCCTACGAGCAGTACTTC.

CDR3 amino acids: CASSIVSSNQPQHF. CDR3 DNA sequence: TGTGCCAGTAGTATAGTGAGCAGCAATCAGCCCCAGCATTTT. The chain is built from TRBV19 and TRBJ1-5; D call uncertain. This CDR3 region has 14 residues. Germline V gene sequence: CDR1 LNHDA, CDR2 SQIVND (reference sequence). The V and J ends lost 1 base and 1 base respectively, with 5 bases between them. The full variable domain, in which reference TRBV19 and TRBJ1-5 provide the parts outside the CDR3, is DGGITQSPKYLFRKEGQNVTLSCEQNLNHDAMYWYRQDPGQGLRLIYYSQIVNDFQKGDIAEGYSVSREKKESFPLTVTSAQKNPTAFYLCASSIVSSNQPQHFGDGTRLSIL.

J is TRBJ1-2 and V is TRBV27; perhaps TRBD1 as D (6 bases). Trimming stripped 5 bases from V and 7 bases from J, with 17 bases between. This CDR3 region has 14 residues. Germline assignment: CDR1 MNHEY and CDR2 SMNVEV (reference sequence). CDR3 sequence reads: CASSLQTGIGGYTF. The DNA for the CDR3 is TGTGCCAGCAGTCTCCAGACAGGCATCGGTGGCTACACCTTC.

This clone was recorded once. The V call is TRBV30, the J call TRBJ1-2; D is unclear. In germline, CDR1 is GTSNPN, CDR2 SVGIG (reference sequence). The CDR3 extends over 15 amino acids. V was pared by 0 bases and J by 0 bases, with 11 bases between. The CDR3 protein is CAWSVAAGTNYGYTF. CDR3 in DNA: TGTGCCTGGAGTGTAGCGGCCGGGACTAACTATGGCTACACCTTC.

This sequence joins TRBV5-4 and TRBJ1-5; tentatively, D is TRBD1 (6 bases). The germline V gene has CDR1 SGHNT and CDR2 YYREEE (reference sequence). Trimming removed 4 bases at V and 7 bases at J, with 12 bases between. This CDR3 has 13 residues. CDR3 nucleotide sequence: TGTGCCAGCAGCCATAACAGGGTGCAGCCCCAGCATTTT. It codes for CASSHNRVQPQHF.

The chain has TRBV19 and TRBJ1-6; D may be TRBD1 (6 bases). Trimming stripped 9 bases from V and 4 bases from J, with 7 bases between. The CDR3 contains 12 residues. CDR1 and CDR2 from the germline V gene are LNHDA and SQIVND (reference sequence). The CDR3 DNA sequence: TGTGCCAGCGGACAGTATAATTCACCCCTCCACTTT. Protein product: CASGQYNSPLHF.

The gene calls are TRBV5-6 and TRBJ1-2; D ambiguous. V shed 4 bases and J shed 3 bases, with 19 bases lying between them. In germline, CDR1 is SGHDT, CDR2 YYEEEE. The CDR3 extends over 16 amino acids. The CDR3 sequence: CASSNRLGKGDYGYTF. The DNA for the CDR3 is TGTGCCAGCAGCAACCGCCTCGGGAAAGGAGACTATGGCTACACCTTC. Using reference TRBV5-6 and TRBJ1-2 for the parts outside the CDR3, the full variable domain is DAGVTQSPTHLIKTRGQQVTLRCSPKSGHDTVSWYQQALGQGPQFIFQYYEEEERQRGNFPDRFSGHQFPNYSSELNVNALLLGDSALYLCASSNRLGKGDYGYTFGSGTRLTVV.

This chain joins TRBV28 and TRBJ2-7, with TRBD1 identical over 10 bases. This CDR3 region has 15 residues. The ends lost 4 bases at V and 6 bases at J; junction bases unmatched: 9. Germline CDR1 is MDHEN and CDR2 is SYDVKM. As DNA, the CDR3 is TGTGCCAGCAGTTCGAGGGGGACAGGGGCTACCGAGCAGTACTTC. Translated, it gives CASSSRGTGATEQYF.

The V gene is TRBV10-1, the J gene TRBJ2-5; D is unclear. CDR3 length equals 12 residues. Germline V lookup: CDR1 WNHNN, CDR2 SYGVQD (reference sequence). Between the trimmed V and J ends, which lost 0 bases and 5 bases, there was a span of 4 bases. Here the CDR3 reads CASSESRETQYF. For the CDR3, the DNA is TGCGCCAGCAGTGAGTCCCGGGAGACCCAGTACTTC.

This clone was seen just once. The V call is TRBV6-6, the J call TRBJ1-4; 10 nucleotides agree with TRBD1. The CDR3 sequence is 16 residues long. V was clipped by 6 bases and J by 5 bases; unmatched bases: 9. From germline, CDR1 is MNHNY and CDR2 SVGAGI (reference sequence). As DNA, the CDR3 is TGTGCCAGCAGACCCGGGACAGGGGCGAAAAATGAAAAACTGTTTTTT. Protein: CASRPGTGAKNEKLFF.

This sequence joins TRBV12-5 and TRBJ1-3; TRBD1 matches at 8 bases. The CDR3 is made up of 16 amino acids. CDR1 LGHNT and CDR2 FRNRAP come from the germline V gene. V was pared by 3 bases and J by 0 bases, with 4 bases of the junction left unmatched. CDR3 sequence: CASGFAGGISGNTIYF. CDR3 in DNA: TGTGCTAGTGGTTTCGCAGGGGGCATCTCTGGAAACACCATATATTTT.

There are a few counts of this clone. The chain recombines TRBV5-6 with TRBJ2-1; TRBD2 is a possible D gene (7 bases). Germline V gene data show CDR1 as SGHDT and CDR2 as YYEEEE. CDR3 size: 16 residues. Between the trimmed V and J ends, which lost 0 bases and 0 bases, there was a span of 10 bases. The CDR3 region is CASSLGGGSSYNEQFF. The CDR3 DNA reads TGTGCCAGCAGCTTGGGCGGGGGCAGCTCCTACAATGAGCAGTTCTTC.

The chain uses TRBV15 and TRBJ2-5; TRBD2 is a possible D gene (6 bases). The germline V gene has CDR1 LNHNV and CDR2 YYDKDF (reference sequence). V was trimmed by 8 bases and J by 3 bases, leaving 10 bases between them. This CDR3 is built from 12 residues. In nucleotides, the CDR3 is TGTGCCACCGGGAGGCTAGAAGAGACCCAGTACTTC. This codes for CATGRLEETQYF.

J is TRBJ2-7 and V is TRBV6-5; TRBD1 matches at 9 bases. Trimming at V came to 6 bases and at J to 2 bases, leaving 5 bases not matched to a gene. Germline V CDR1 and CDR2: MNHEY, SVGAGI. The CDR3 has 14 amino acids. CDR3: CASSSGTGTYEQYF. Written as DNA, the CDR3 is TGTGCCAGCAGCTCCGGGACAGGGACCTACGAGCAGTACTTC.

The V gene is TRBV7-9, the J gene TRBJ2-1; TRBD2 agrees at 11 bases. The V gene's germline CDR1 is SEHNR and CDR2 FQNEAQ (reference sequence). V lost 2 bases and J lost 9; bases outside the gene matches: 6. This CDR3 contains 15 residues. The CDR3 spells CASSLLSGRVGEQFF. CDR3 coding DNA: TGTGCCAGCAGCTTACTTAGCGGGAGGGTAGGTGAGCAGTTCTTC. Using reference TRBV7-9 and TRBJ2-1 for the parts outside the CDR3, the full variable domain is DTGVSQNPRHKITKRGQNVTFRCDPISEHNRLYWYRQTLGQGPEFLTYFQNEAQLEKSRLLSDRFSAERPKGSFSTLEIQRTEQGDSAMYLCASSLLSGRVGEQFFGPGTRLTVL.

This clone occurred once. J is TRBJ1-1 and V is TRBV5-1, with 8 bases identical to TRBD1. Germline values: CDR1 SGHRS, CDR2 YFSETQ. The CDR3 contains 14 residues. After removal of 5 bases from V and 6 bases from J, the junction contained 9 bases not matched to a gene. The CDR3 sequence: CASRSRTGGPEAFF. DNA of the CDR3: TGCGCCAGCAGGTCTAGAACAGGGGGACCTGAAGCTTTCTTT.

The chain couples TRBV7-9 to TRBJ2-1, with D perhaps matching TRBD2 (7 bases). Germline CDR1 and CDR2: SEHNR and FQNEAQ (reference sequence). V gave up 5 bases and J gave up 10 bases, with 24 bases separating them. The CDR3 extends over 16 amino acids. CDR3 loop: CASSPRGGGGLREQFF. CDR3 DNA: TGTGCCAGCAGCCCCCGAGGGGGGGGCGGACTGCGGGAGCAGTTCTTC.

This clone was counted a single time. The chain joins TRBV6-4 to TRBJ2-5; no definite D call. The V end lost 2 bases, the J end lost 6 bases, and 10 bases lay between the germline ends. In germline, CDR1 is MRHNA, CDR2 SNTAGT. The CDR3 runs 13 residues. The CDR3, as DNA: TGTGCCAGCAGTGACGGAGCCGGAAAGACCCAGTACTTC. It yields the protein CASSDGAGKTQYF.

The rearrangement joins TRBV5-4 to TRBJ2-2, with TRBD1 as a possible D gene (6 bases). CDR1 and CDR2 from the germline V gene are SGHNT and YYREEE (reference sequence). Trimming left V 2 bases short and J 5 bases short, with 13 bases between. This CDR3 is built from 15 residues. CDR3 amino acids: CASSFTGSGTGELFF. CDR3 bases: TGTGCCAGCAGCTTCACAGGGTCGGGGACCGGGGAGCTGTTTTTT.

The chain employs TRBV5-1 and TRBJ1-6; maybe TRBD1 (5 bases). Per germline, CDR1 SGHRS and CDR2 YFSETQ. The CDR3 totals 16 residues. Trimming shortened V by 4 bases and J by 12 bases, and 23 bases separated the two germline ends. Here the CDR3 reads CASSPGGTASVGPLHF. CDR3 DNA: TGCGCCAGCAGCCCGGGGGGGACCGCCTCAGTCGGACCCCTCCACTTT.

This clone occurred a few times. The V gene is TRBV3-1 (or the pseudogene TRBV3-2), the J gene TRBJ1-1; D remains unclear. This CDR3 has 14 residues. Germline loops: CDR1 LGHDT, CDR2 YNNKEL (reference sequence). V was trimmed by 1 base and J by 4 bases, leaving 10 bases between them. CDR3 DNA: TGTGCCAGCAGCCAAGCGGGAGTACTCACTGAAGCTTTCTTT. This encodes CASSQAGVLTEAFF.

The V gene is TRBV28, the J gene TRBJ2-1, with 10 bases lining up with TRBD2. V was clipped by 6 bases and J by 8 bases; unmatched bases: 19. Germline V gives CDR1 MDHEN, CDR2 SYDVKM. This CDR3 is built from 18 residues. CDR3 protein: CASRPWKPLAGATDEQFF. As DNA, the CDR3 is TGTGCCAGCAGACCTTGGAAACCTCTAGCGGGGGCTACGGATGAGCAGTTCTTC.

This clone was found a few times. The chain joins TRBV18 to TRBJ1-2; D is possibly TRBD1 (5 bases). The CDR3 length is 13 residues. Germline V gives CDR1 KGHSH, CDR2 LQKENI. Between the trimmed V and J ends, which lost 1 base and 8 bases, there was a span of 11 bases. The CDR3: CASSPRQGKGYTF. CDR3 in DNA: TGTGCCAGCTCACCACGGCAGGGAAAGGGCTACACCTTC.

This chain joins TRBV5-4 and TRBJ2-1; 7 bases fit TRBD1. This CDR3 comprises 15 residues. J gave up 8 bases and V 4 bases, and 12 bases lay outside the gene matches. Looked up from germline, CDR1 is SGHNT and CDR2 is YYREEE (reference sequence). CDR3 residues: CASSLRQGVSDEQFF. As DNA, the CDR3 is TGTGCCAGCAGCCTACGACAGGGAGTTTCAGATGAGCAGTTCTTC.

The chain combines TRBV5-6 with TRBJ1-4; D remains ambiguous. The CDR3 runs 15 residues. Trimming cost V 0 bases and J 8 bases, with 14 bases left between them. Germline loops: CDR1 SGHDT, CDR2 YYEEEE. The CDR3 loop is CASSLGAGFEEKLFF. CDR3 sequence (DNA): TGTGCCAGCAGCTTGGGAGCGGGGTTTGAAGAAAAACTGTTTTTT.